Below, one T cell receptor (beta chain) is given with its context. These data originate in a study of Graves' ophthalmopathy and Graves' hyperthyroidism. Ages of hyperthyroidism patients ran from 18 to 65, and their diagnoses were new, under 2 months' duration. Trimming took off 7 bases at V and 0 bases at J, with 9 bases between the two ends. Germline values: CDR1 MDHEN, CDR2 SYDVKM. The CDR3 is 14 residues long. The sequenced template was RNA, covering the TCR beta CDR3 region. The authors performed first-round RT-PCR with HTBI primers and then a second-round multiplex PCR. TCRdb processed the multiplex PCR reads anew with MiXCR; each CDR3 protein has one entry. The sample lists over a million distinct CDR3 sequences, about 35% occurring once.

This chain uses TRBV28 with TRBJ1-4; D is uncertain. The sequence was obtained from an adult man with Graves' hyperthyroidism. Sequenced input: peripheral blood or thyroid tissue (not recorded which). DNA for the CDR3: TGTGCCAGCAAACAGCGCCCAACTAATGAAAAACTGTTTTTT. This codes for CASKQRPTNEKLFF.